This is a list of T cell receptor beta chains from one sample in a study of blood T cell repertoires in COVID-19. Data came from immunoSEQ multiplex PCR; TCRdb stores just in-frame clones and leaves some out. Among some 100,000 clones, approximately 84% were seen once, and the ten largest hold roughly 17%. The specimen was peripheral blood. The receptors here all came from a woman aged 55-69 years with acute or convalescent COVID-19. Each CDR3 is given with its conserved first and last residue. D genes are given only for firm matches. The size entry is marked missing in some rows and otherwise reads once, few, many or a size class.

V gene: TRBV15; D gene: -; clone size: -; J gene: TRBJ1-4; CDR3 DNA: TGTGCCACCAGCAGAGCGGGGGGCGTAAATGAAAAACTGTTTTTT; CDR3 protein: CATSRAGGVNEKLFF
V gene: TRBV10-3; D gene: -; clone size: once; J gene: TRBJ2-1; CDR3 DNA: TGTGCCGTAACCCGGGGTGTTGGGTACAATGAGCAGTTCTTC; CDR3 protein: CAVTRGVGYNEQFF
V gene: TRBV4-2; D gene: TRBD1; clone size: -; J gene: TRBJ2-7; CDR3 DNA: TGTGCCAGCAGCCGACGAGCCACAGGGGGAGACGAGCAGTACTTC; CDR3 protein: CASSRRATGGDEQYF
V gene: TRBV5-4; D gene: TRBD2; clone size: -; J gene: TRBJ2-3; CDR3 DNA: TGTGCCAGCAGCTTGGTAGCGGGGGGGCGTGTAGATACGCAGTATTTT; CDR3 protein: CASSLVAGGRVDTQYF
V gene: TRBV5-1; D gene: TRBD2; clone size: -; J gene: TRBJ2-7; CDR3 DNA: TGCGCCAGCAGTGGTAGCGGGGAAAACGAGCAGTACTTC; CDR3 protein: CASSGSGENEQYF
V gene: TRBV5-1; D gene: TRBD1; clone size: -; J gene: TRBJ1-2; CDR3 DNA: TGCGCCAGCAGCGGATCAGGGACAGGGGAGGGCTACACCTTC; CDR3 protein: CASSGSGTGEGYTF
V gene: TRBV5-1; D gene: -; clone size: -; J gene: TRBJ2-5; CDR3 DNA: TGCGCCAGCAGCTTCGACCAGGGGAGCGAGACCCAGTACTTC; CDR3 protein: CASSFDQGSETQYF
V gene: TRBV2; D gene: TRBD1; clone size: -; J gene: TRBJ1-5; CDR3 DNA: TGTGCCAGCAGGCAGGGGGCGAAGGGTCAGCCCCAGCATTTT; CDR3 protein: CASRQGAKGQPQHF
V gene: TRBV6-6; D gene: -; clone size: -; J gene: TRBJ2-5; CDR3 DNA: TGTGCCAGTATGTCGACAGGCCAAGAGACCCAGTACTTC; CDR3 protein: CASMSTGQETQYF
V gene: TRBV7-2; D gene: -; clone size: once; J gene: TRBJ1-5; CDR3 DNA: TGTGCCAGCAGCTTACCCGGTCCCGGAGGGAATCAGCCCCAGCATTTT; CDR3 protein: CASSLPGPGGNQPQHF
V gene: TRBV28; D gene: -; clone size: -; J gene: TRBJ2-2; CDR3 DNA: TGTGCCAGCAGTCCAGACACTTACCGGGAGCTGTTTTTT; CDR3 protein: CASSPDTYRELFF
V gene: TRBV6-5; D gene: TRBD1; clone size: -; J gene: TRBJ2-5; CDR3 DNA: TGTGCCAGCACCACCCTTGAGGGGGCACGGACCCAGTACTTC; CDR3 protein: CASTTLEGARTQYF
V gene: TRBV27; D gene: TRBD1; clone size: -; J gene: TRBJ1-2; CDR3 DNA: TGTGCCAGCAGCCCACAAGGACAGGGATCACGCTATGGCTACACCTTC; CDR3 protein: CASSPQGQGSRYGYTF
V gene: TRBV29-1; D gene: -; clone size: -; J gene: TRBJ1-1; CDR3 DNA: TGCAGCGTTGACTTCTCACCGGGCACTGAAGCTTTCTTT; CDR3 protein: CSVDFSPGTEAFF
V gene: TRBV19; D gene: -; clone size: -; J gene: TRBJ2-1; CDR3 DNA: TGTGCCAGTGGTCGGTTGGCGGGGCACAATGAGCAGTTCTTC; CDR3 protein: CASGRLAGHNEQFF
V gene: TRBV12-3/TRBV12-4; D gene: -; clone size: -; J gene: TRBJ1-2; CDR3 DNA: TGTGCCAGCAGTCAGACAGTCTATGGCTACACCTTC; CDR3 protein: CASSQTVYGYTF
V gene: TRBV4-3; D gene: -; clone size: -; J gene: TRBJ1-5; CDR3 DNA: TGCGCCAGCAGCCAAGAGGGAGGGTATCAGCCCCAGCATTTT; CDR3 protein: CASSQEGGYQPQHF
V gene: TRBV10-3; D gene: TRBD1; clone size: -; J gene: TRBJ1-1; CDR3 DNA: TGTGCCATCACAGACAGGGTAGAGAACACTGAAGCTTTCTTT; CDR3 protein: CAITDRVENTEAFF
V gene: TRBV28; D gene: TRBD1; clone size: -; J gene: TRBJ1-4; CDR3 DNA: TGTGCCAGCAGTTTACAGGGGGCGACTAATGAAAAACTGTTTTTT; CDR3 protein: CASSLQGATNEKLFF
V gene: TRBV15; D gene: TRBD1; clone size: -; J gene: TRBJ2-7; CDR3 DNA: TGTGCCACCAGCAGCGGGACAGGGCCCTACGAGCAGTACTTC; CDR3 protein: CATSSGTGPYEQYF
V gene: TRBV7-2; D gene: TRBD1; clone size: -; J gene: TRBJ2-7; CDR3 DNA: TGTGCCAGCAGCTTAGCCCTCCAGGGGGCCTACGAGCAGTACTTC; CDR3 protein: CASSLALQGAYEQYF
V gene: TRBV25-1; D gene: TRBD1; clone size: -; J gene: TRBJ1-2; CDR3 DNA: TGTGCCAGCAGTGAATTACAGGGGTACTATGGCTACACCTTC; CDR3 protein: CASSELQGYYGYTF
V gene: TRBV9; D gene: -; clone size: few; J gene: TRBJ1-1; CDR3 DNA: TGTGCCAGCAGCGAAGATGGACGGGGGGTCGCTTTCTTT; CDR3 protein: CASSEDGRGVAFF
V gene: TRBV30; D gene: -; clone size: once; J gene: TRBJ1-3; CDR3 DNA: TGTGCCTGGAGTGTAGGCAGGGCATCTGGAAACACCATATATTTT; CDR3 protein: CAWSVGRASGNTIYF
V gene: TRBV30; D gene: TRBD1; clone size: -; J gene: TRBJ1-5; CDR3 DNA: TGTGCCTGGAGTCAGGGGGTCACGGCGCCCCAGCATTTT; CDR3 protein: CAWSQGVTAPQHF
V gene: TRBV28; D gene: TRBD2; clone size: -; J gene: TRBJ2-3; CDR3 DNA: TGTGCCAGCAGTGGGGGGGTAGCGGGGCCACGGGATACGCAGTATTTT; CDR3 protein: CASSGGVAGPRDTQYF
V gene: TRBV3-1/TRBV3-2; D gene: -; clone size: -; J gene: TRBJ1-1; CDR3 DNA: TGTGCCAGCAGCCAACCTGGACGTAGAGCGGGCGCCGGAGCTTTCTTT; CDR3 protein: CASSQPGRRAGAGAFF
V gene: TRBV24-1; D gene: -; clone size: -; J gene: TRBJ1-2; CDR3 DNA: TGTGCCACCAGTGACACACAGGGTGCCTATGGCTACACCTTC; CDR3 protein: CATSDTQGAYGYTF
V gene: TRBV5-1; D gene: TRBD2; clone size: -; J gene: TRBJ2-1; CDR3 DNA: TGCGCCAGCACCTACCTGACTAGCGGGGGGCTGAGCTCCTACAATGAGCAGTTCTTC; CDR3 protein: CASTYLTSGGLSSYNEQFF
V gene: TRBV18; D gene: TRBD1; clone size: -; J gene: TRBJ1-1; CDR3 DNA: TGTGCCAGCTCAGGACAGGGGGCTTCTTTGGGCACTGAAGCTTTCTTT; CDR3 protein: CASSGQGASLGTEAFF
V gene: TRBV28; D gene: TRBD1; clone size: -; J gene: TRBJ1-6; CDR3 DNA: TGTGCCAGCAGTTTATTGACAGGGAATTCACCCCTCCACTTT; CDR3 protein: CASSLLTGNSPLHF
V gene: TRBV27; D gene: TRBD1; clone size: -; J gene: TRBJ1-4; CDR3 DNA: TGTGCCAGCAGTCTCCGGTGGACAGGTGAAAAACTGTTTTTT; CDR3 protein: CASSLRWTGEKLFF
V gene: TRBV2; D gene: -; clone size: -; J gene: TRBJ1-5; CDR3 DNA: TGTGCCAGCGAACAGGGCTTTACCAATCAGCCCCAGCATTTT; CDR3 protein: CASEQGFTNQPQHF
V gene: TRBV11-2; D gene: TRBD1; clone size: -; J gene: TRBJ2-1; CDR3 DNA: TGTGCCAGCAGCTGGGACAGGGTGACACACAATGAGCAGTTCTTC; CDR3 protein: CASSWDRVTHNEQFF
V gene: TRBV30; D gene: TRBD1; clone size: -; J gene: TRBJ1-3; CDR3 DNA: TGTGCCTGGTCCGGGACAGACTCTGGAAACACCATATATTTT; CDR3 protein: CAWSGTDSGNTIYF
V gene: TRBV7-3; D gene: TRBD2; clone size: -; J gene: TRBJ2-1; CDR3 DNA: TGTGCCAGCAGCCCCCTAGCGGGGGAGTTCCCAAGTGAGCAGTTCTTC; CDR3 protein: CASSPLAGEFPSEQFF
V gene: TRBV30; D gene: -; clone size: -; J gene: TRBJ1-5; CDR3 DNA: TGTGCCTGGAGTGTGGGAGGAGATGGGAATCAGCCCCAGCATTTT; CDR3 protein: CAWSVGGDGNQPQHF
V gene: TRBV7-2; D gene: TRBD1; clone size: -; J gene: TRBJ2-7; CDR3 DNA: TGTGCCAGCAGCTTAGTTGTTAGCGGGACAGGGGGGCAGTACTTC; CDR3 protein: CASSLVVSGTGGQYF
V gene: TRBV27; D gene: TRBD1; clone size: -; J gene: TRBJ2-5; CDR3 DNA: TGTGCCAGCAGTCTGGACAGGGGGCAGTGGGAGACCCAGTACTTC; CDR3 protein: CASSLDRGQWETQYF
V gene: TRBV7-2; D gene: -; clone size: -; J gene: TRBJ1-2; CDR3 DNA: TGTGCCAGCAGCTCCACACAGGGAATGAGTGGCTACACCTTC; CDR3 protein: CASSSTQGMSGYTF
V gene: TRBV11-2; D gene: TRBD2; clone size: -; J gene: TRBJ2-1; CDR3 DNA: TGTGCCAGCAGCTTAGAACGGGGGGGTGGAGAGCAGTTCTTC; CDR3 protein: CASSLERGGGEQFF
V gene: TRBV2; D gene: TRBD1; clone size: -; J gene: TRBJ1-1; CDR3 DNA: TGTGCCAGCCAGGGGGGGAACACTGAAGCTTTCTTT; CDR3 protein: CASQGGNTEAFF
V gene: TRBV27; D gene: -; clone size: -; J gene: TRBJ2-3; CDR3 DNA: TGTGCCAGCAGTTCCCGGGGCACAGATACGCAGTATTTT; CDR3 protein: CASSSRGTDTQYF
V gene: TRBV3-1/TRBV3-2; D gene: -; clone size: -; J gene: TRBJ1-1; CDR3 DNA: TGTGCCAGCAGCCTCAAAGACAGGTTTGAAAGGTCTGAAGCTTTCTTT; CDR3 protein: CASSLKDRFERSEAFF
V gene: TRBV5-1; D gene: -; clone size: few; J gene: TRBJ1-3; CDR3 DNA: TGCGCCAGCAGCTTGGCAGGACTCGGAAACACCATATATTTT; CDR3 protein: CASSLAGLGNTIYF
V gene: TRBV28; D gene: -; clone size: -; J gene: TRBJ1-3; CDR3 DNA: TGTGCCAGCAGTGACCCAGGAGGAGGTTCTGGAAACACCATATATTTT; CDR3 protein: CASSDPGGGSGNTIYF
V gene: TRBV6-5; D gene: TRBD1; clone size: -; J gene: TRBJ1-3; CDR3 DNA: TGTGCCAGCAGCTACAGACAGGGGGCGAGAGGAAACACCATATATTTT; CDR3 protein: CASSYRQGARGNTIYF
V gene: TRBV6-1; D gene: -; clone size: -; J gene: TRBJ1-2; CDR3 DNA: TGTGCCAGCAGTGATGGGGCCTACGACAGTATCTACACCTTC; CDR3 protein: CASSDGAYDSIYTF
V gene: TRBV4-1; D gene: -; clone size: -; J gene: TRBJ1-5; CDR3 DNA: TGCGCCAGCAGCCAACAAGACAGGCAGCCCCAGCATTTT; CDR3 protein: CASSQQDRQPQHF
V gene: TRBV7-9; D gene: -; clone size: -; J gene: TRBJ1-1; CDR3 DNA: TGTGCCAGCAGCTCTAAAAGTACAGGGTCTGCTGAAGCTTTCTTT; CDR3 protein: CASSSKSTGSAEAFF
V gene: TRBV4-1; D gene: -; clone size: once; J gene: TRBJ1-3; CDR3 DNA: TGCGCCAGCAGCCGAGAATCTCAGCTTGGGGCGGGAAACACCATATATTTT; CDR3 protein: CASSRESQLGAGNTIYF
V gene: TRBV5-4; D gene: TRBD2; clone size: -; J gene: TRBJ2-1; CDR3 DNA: TGTGCCAGCAGCTTACCGGGACTAGGGTACAATGAGCAGTTCTTC; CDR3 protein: CASSLPGLGYNEQFF
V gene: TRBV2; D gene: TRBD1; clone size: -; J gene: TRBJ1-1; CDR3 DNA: TGTGCCAGCAGACCTAGGACAGGCCCGTCAGCAGCTTTCTTT; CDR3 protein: CASRPRTGPSAAFF
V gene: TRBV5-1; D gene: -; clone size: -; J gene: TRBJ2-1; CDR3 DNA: TGCGCCAGCAGCCCACCGGGACAATCTCCCAATGAGCAGTTCTTC; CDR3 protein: CASSPPGQSPNEQFF
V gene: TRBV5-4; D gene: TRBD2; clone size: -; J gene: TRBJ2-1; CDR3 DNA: TGTGCCAGCAGATCAGGACTAGCGGGGGATTCATCCTACAATGAGCAGTTCTTC; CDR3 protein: CASRSGLAGDSSYNEQFF
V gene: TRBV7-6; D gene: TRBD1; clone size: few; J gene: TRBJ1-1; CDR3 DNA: TGTGCCAGCAGCTTGCTAGGACAGGCGGGTGAAGCTTTCTTT; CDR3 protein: CASSLLGQAGEAFF